What follows are 29 T cell receptor beta chains derived from one specimen sequenced in a study of beta chain features in type 1 diabetes. Their antigen targets remain unknown. The entirety of the isolated RNA underwent reverse transcription, so expressed TCRB transcripts were sequenced. Sequencing used immunoSEQ multiplex PCR; TCRdb keeps in-frame clones, though not all of them. The sample gives roughly 100,000 clones, over 25% of which show up once; approximately 0.5% is in the top ten. Study-wide findings and caveats: Patients with Type 1 diabetes showed moderately but significantly shorter TCRB CDR3s in all four CD4+ subsets.

The specimen sequenced was central memory CD4+ T cells from blood. The receptor set was obtained from a woman between 18 and 29 years old with type 1 diabetes.

The chain carries TRBV10-2 and TRBJ1-1, with 8 bases fitting TRBD1. Germline-derived CDR1 and CDR2 are WSHSY and SAAADI. CDR3 size: 14 residues. Trimming cost V 6 bases and J 1 base; bases outside gene matches: 4. CDR3 loop: CASRGTGSNTEAFF. As DNA, the CDR3 is TGCGCCAGCAGGGGGACAGGTTCGAACACTGAAGCTTTCTTT.

The CDR3 reads CASSLDGLASYEQYF. CDR3 nucleotides: TGCGCCAGCAGCTTGGATGGACTAGCCTCCTACGAGCAGTACTTC. This sequence joins TRBV5-1 and TRBJ2-7; 8 nucleotides agree with TRBD2. The germline V gene has CDR1 SGHRS and CDR2 YFSETQ. CDR3 length: 15 amino acids. Losses at the gene ends were 0 bases for V and 0 bases for J; bases not matched to a gene: 2.

J is TRBJ1-4 and V is TRBV7-7, with a tentative D call TRBD1 (6 bases). V dropped 5 bases and J dropped 5 bases, with 12 bases sitting between them. The CDR3 totals 14 residues. Germline CDR1 SSHAT, CDR2 FNYEAQ (reference sequence). This chain's CDR3 is CASSPGQGNEKLFF. Here the CDR3 DNA reads TGTGCCAGCAGCCCCGGGCAGGGGAATGAAAAACTGTTTTTT.

At least ten counts were recorded for this clone. The chain is built from TRBV30 and TRBJ2-7; D is ambiguous. Trimming removed 2 bases from V and 9 bases from J, with 20 bases in between. The CDR3 covers 14 residues. The germline V gene has CDR1 GTSNPN and CDR2 SVGIG (reference sequence). CDR3 region: CAWSLQAVSVRQYF. The CDR3, as DNA: TGTGCCTGGAGTCTTCAGGCCGTCTCAGTACGGCAGTACTTC. Drawing the rest from reference TRBV30 and TRBJ2-7, the complete variable domain is SQTIHQWPATLVQPVGSPLSLECTVEGTSNPNLYWYRQAAGRGLQLLFYSVGIGQISSEVPQNLSASRPQDRQFILSSKKLLLSDSGFYLCAWSLQAVSVRQYFGPGTRLTVT.

This clone was seen a single time. The rearrangement uses TRBV9 and TRBJ2-3; 14 bases are shared with TRBD2. CDR1 is SGDLS and CDR2 is YYNGEE in the germline V gene. The CDR3 is 22 residues long. V lost 0 bases and J lost 1; bases outside the gene matches: 16. Here the CDR3 reads CASSVATPTGTSGSRGTDTQYF. As DNA, the CDR3 is TGTGCCAGCAGCGTAGCTACCCCCACCGGGACTAGCGGGAGTAGGGGCACAGATACGCAGTATTTT.

V is TRBV14 and J is TRBJ2-2, with TRBD2 as a possible D gene (6 bases). Germline V gene sequence: CDR1 SGHDN, CDR2 FVKESK. The CDR3 sequence is 17 residues long. V lost 3 bases and J 0 bases, leaving 14 bases between the germline ends. The CDR3 region has the DNA TGTGCCAGCAGCCAGAACGCCGGGAGAACGAACACCGGGGAGCTGTTTTTT. Its translation is CASSQNAGRTNTGELFF.

J is TRBJ1-4 and V is TRBV18; D uncertain. CDR3 size: 11 residues. Per germline, CDR1 KGHSH and CDR2 LQKENI. V was pared by 3 bases and J by 8 bases, with 4 bases between. This chain's CDR3 is CASSPAEKLFF. The DNA of the CDR3 is TGTGCCAGCTCACCTGCGGAAAAACTGTTTTTT.

V usage is TRBV5-1 and J usage is TRBJ2-2; 9 nucleotides match TRBD2. CDR3 size: 17 residues. The germline gives CDR1 SGHRS, CDR2 YFSETQ. Unmatched junction bases numbered 11, after V lost 4 bases and J lost 4 bases. DNA for the CDR3: TGCGCCAGCAGCCTGGGAACTAGCGGGCGTAGCACCGGGGAGCTGTTTTTT. It is translated as CASSLGTSGRSTGELFF. Looking up the rest from reference TRBV5-1 and TRBJ2-2 gives the full variable domain: KAGVTQTPRYLIKTRGQQVTLSCSPISGHRSVSWYQQTPGQGLQFLFEYFSETQRNKGNFPGRFSGRQFSNSRSEMNVSTLELGDSALYLCASSLGTSGRSTGELFFGEGSRLTVL.

This clone turned up a few times. V usage is TRBV6-6 and J usage is TRBJ1-4, with TRBD1 as a possible D gene (5 bases). CDR3 length: 15 amino acids. Germline lookup yields CDR1 MNHNY and CDR2 SVGAGI (reference sequence). The ends were cut back, 8 bases at V and 3 bases at J, with 16 bases in the middle. The chain's CDR3 is CASGHRQAANEKLFF. DNA of the CDR3: TGTGCCAGCGGACACCGGCAGGCTGCTAATGAAAAACTGTTTTTT.

The sample holds a few counts of this clone. This chain links TRBV28 with TRBJ2-3; D might be TRBD2 (6 bases). This CDR3 has 15 residues. The V gene lost 6 bases and the J gene lost 3 bases, with 16 bases spanning the gap. Germline CDR1 reads MDHEN; CDR2 reads SYDVKM. CDR3 protein: CASSRPGSATDTQYF. Here the CDR3 DNA reads TGTGCCAGCAGCCGGCCCGGGAGTGCGACAGATACGCAGTATTTT.

The chain is built from TRBV4-1 and TRBJ2-7; D call uncertain. Germline CDR1 reads MGHRA; CDR2 reads YSYEKL. Trimming cost V 1 base and J 2 bases, with 12 bases left between them. This CDR3 spans 15 amino acids. CDR3 protein: CASSQGLQGPYEQYV. The CDR3 DNA reads TGCGCCAGCAGCCAAGGACTCCAAGGTCCCTACGAGCAGTACGTC.

This clone was detected a few times. The J gene is TRBJ2-7, the V gene TRBV5-1, with TRBD2 matching over 9 bases. In germline, CDR1 is SGHRS, CDR2 YFSETQ. This CDR3 comprises 15 residues. The trim removed 0 bases at V and 4 bases at J, leaving 5 bases unmatched. The CDR3 coding sequence is TGCGCCAGCAGCTTGGAGACTAGCGGCCCTTACGAGCAGTACTTC. It yields the protein CASSLETSGPYEQYF.

V is TRBV10-3 and J is TRBJ2-6; 10 nucleotides align to TRBD1. CDR1 is ENHRY and CDR2 is SYGVKD in the germline V gene. V shed 2 bases and J 2 bases; nucleotides not matched to a gene: 6. The CDR3 contains 18 residues. Here the CDR3 reads CAISEPSGTGAGANVLTF. The CDR3 nucleotides are TGTGCCATCAGTGAGCCTTCTGGGACAGGGGCTGGGGCCAACGTCCTGACTTTC.

The rearrangement joins TRBV2 to TRBJ2-7, with 9 bases matching TRBD1. Unmatched junction bases numbered 5, after V lost 6 bases and J lost 2 bases. CDR3 length: 14 amino acids. CDR1 SNHLY and CDR2 FYNNEI come from the germline V gene. CDR3 loop: CASRSGTGTYEQYF. In DNA form, the CDR3 reads TGTGCCAGCAGGAGCGGGACAGGGACCTACGAGCAGTACTTC.

The CDR3 here is CASSLSTGGNQPQHF. The DNA for the CDR3 is TGTGCCAGCAGTCTTTCGACAGGCGGCAATCAGCCCCAGCATTTT. The V and J genes are TRBV2 and TRBJ1-5, with D possibly being TRBD1 (6 bases). The CDR3 consists of 15 residues. Germline assignment: CDR1 SNHLY and CDR2 FYNNEI. Trimming removed 5 bases from V and 2 bases from J, with 13 bases in between.

The CDR3 region has the DNA TGTGCCAGCAGCCCAACCTACAATGAGCAGTTCTTC. It encodes CASSPTYNEQFF. V usage is TRBV4-2 and J usage is TRBJ2-1; D call uncertain. The germline V gene has CDR1 LGHNA and CDR2 YNFKEQ. Deletions cut 4 bases from V and 2 bases from J, with 3 bases between. The CDR3 consists of 12 residues.

This clone was observed a few times. The chain is built from TRBV9 and TRBJ2-7, with 7 bases matching TRBD2. The CDR3 is 16 amino acids. Germline V gene lookup returns CDR1 SGDLS and CDR2 YYNGEE. V lost 0 bases, J lost 4 bases, and 10 bases stayed unmatched. The CDR3 is CASSVGPAGEVYEQYF. CDR3 bases: TGTGCCAGCAGCGTAGGCCCTGCGGGAGAGGTGTACGAGCAGTACTTC.

Concerning this clone: The identical CDR3 is also encoded by other nucleotide sequences in the sample. The rearrangement links TRBV18 to TRBJ2-5, with no clear D. V gave up 4 bases and J gave up 1 base, with 4 bases separating them. The CDR3 totals 12 residues. The germline CDR1 and CDR2 sequences are KGHSH and LQKENI. The CDR3 region has the DNA TGTGCCAGCTCACTCTTCCAAGAGACCCAGTACTTC. This encodes CASSLFQETQYF.

The rearrangement uses TRBV28 and TRBJ2-7; 9 nucleotides match TRBD1. From germline, CDR1 is MDHEN and CDR2 SYDVKM. CDR3 length: 15 amino acids. V lost 5 bases and J lost 1; bases outside the gene matches: 6. The CDR3 sequence is CASSLPGTGSYEQYV. The CDR3 DNA sequence: TGTGCCAGCAGTCTTCCCGGGACAGGGTCCTACGAGCAGTACGTC.

This clone has more than one count but fewer than ten. The chain employs TRBV5-1 and TRBJ2-3; 9 bases align to TRBD2. Germline V CDR1 and CDR2: SGHRS, YFSETQ. The J segment lost 0 bases and the V segment lost 4 bases, leaving 0 bases of the junction unmatched. This CDR3 comprises 14 residues. The CDR3 sequence: CASSSGRSTDTQYF. The CDR3 bases are TGCGCCAGCAGCAGCGGGAGGAGCACAGATACGCAGTATTTT.

This chain connects TRBV7-2 to TRBJ2-3; D unclear. The V end lost 5 bases, the J end lost 6 bases, and 9 bases lay between the germline ends. The CDR3 is 12 residues long. Germline CDR1 is SGHTA and CDR2 is FQGNSA. CDR3 loop: CASSPLRDTQYF. CDR3 DNA: TGTGCCAGCAGCCCGTTGAGGGATACGCAGTATTTT.

The V and J genes are TRBV2 and TRBJ2-1; 16 positions match TRBD2. The CDR3 contains 16 residues. Germline V lookup: CDR1 SNHLY, CDR2 FYNNEI. The V and J ends lost 6 bases and 12 bases, in that order; junction bases with no gene match: 11. The CDR3 region is CASSQTGTSGRAGQFF. CDR3 nucleotide sequence: TGTGCCAGCAGCCAGACCGGGACTAGCGGGAGGGCCGGGCAGTTCTTC.

The gene calls are TRBV2 and TRBJ1-1; D is unresolved. In germline, CDR1 is SNHLY, CDR2 FYNNEI. The CDR3 loop spans 13 amino acids. V was shortened by 4 bases and J by 1 base, with 7 bases between the two germline ends. The CDR3 bases are TGTGCCAGCAGTGCCCAGGAGAACACTGAAGCTTTCTTT. Translated, it gives CASSAQENTEAFF.

The V and J genes are TRBV18 and TRBJ2-3; no clear D gene. The CDR3 consists of 14 residues. Germline V lookup: CDR1 KGHSH, CDR2 LQKENI. V was cut by 1 base and J by 4 bases, with 9 bases left in between. In DNA, the CDR3 is TGTGCCAGCTCACCACTGGCCGCCGCAGATACGCAGTATTTT. Its protein is CASSPLAAADTQYF.

This clone was recorded a few times. The J gene is TRBJ2-7, the V gene TRBV27, with D maybe TRBD1 (6 bases). This CDR3 comprises 15 residues. Trimming took 1 base from V and 2 from J, leaving 12 bases between them. Looked up from germline, CDR1 is MNHEY and CDR2 is SMNVEV (reference sequence). The CDR3 region is CASSLFGTSTYEQYF. DNA of the CDR3: TGTGCCAGCAGTTTATTTGGGACAAGTACCTACGAGCAGTACTTC.

This clone was seen more than once but under ten times. V gene TRBV6-1 combines with J gene TRBJ2-7, with D perhaps matching TRBD1 (5 bases). Germline CDR1 MNHNS, CDR2 SASEGT. V gave up 1 base and J gave up 5 bases, with 9 bases separating them. The length of the CDR3 is 13 residues. Written as DNA, the CDR3 is TGTGCCAGCAGTGAAGGCAGGGTGCACGAGCAGTACGTC. It encodes CASSEGRVHEQYV.

The chain joins TRBV28 to TRBJ2-2; possibly TRBD1 for D (6 bases). V lost 3 bases, J lost 7 bases, and 9 bases lay in between. This CDR3 region has 13 residues. CDR1 is MDHEN and CDR2 is SYDVKM in the germline V gene. CDR3 bases: TGTGCCAGCAGTTTGACGGGACACGGGGAGCTGTTTTTT. This gives the protein CASSLTGHGELFF. Based on the CDR3 plus reference TRBV28 and TRBJ2-2, the full variable domain is DVKVTQSSRYLVKRTGEKVFLECVQDMDHENMFWYRQDPGLGLRLIYFSYDVKMKEKGDIPEGYSVSREKKERFSLILESASTNQTSMYLCASSLTGHGELFFGEGSRLTVL.

This clone was counted a few times. The chain recombines TRBV7-2 with TRBJ1-1; no clear D gene. The CDR3 is 13 residues long. Trimming took 1 base from V and 4 from J, leaving 7 bases between them. Germline V gene lookup returns CDR1 SGHTA and CDR2 FQGNSA. This chain's CDR3 is CASSLERTTEAFF. The CDR3 DNA follows: TGTGCCAGCAGCTTAGAGAGAACCACTGAAGCTTTCTTT.

The rearrangement uses TRBV7-9 and TRBJ1-4, with D perhaps TRBD1 (5 bases). V was clipped by 2 bases and J by 8 bases, with 12 bases between them. CDR3 length: 14 residues. Looked up from germline, CDR1 is SEHNR and CDR2 is FQNEAQ (reference sequence). CDR3 bases: TGTGCCAGCAGCTTAACCCAGGGTCGCGAAAAACTGTTTTTT. Translating gives CASSLTQGREKLFF.